This passage covers 13 T cell receptor beta chains from one sample sequenced in a study of T cells after yellow fever vaccination. TCRdb processed the 5' RACE reads anew with MiXCR; each CDR3 protein has one entry. The sample records a few hundred thousand distinct CDR3 sequences, around a sixth being singletons. Sequences were derived from PBMCs, sampled before the yellow fever booster vaccination. The receptor source for this set is a man between 18 and 35 years old who received the YFV17D yellow fever vaccine.

The chain links TRBV11-2 to TRBJ2-5; 9 bases map to TRBD1. The CDR3 contains 15 residues. Looked up from germline, CDR1 is SGHAT and CDR2 is FQNNGV. V dropped 5 bases and J dropped 5; count of bases not matched to a gene: 9. This CDR3 is CASSPGDRVGETQYF. The CDR3 DNA sequence: TGTGCCAGCAGCCCCGGGGACAGGGTGGGGGAGACCCAGTACTTC.

J is TRBJ2-3 and V is TRBV11-3; tentatively, D is TRBD2 (7 bases). V lost 1 base to trimming and J lost 2 bases, with 13 bases between them. The CDR3 contains 16 residues. Germline V gives CDR1 SGHNT, CDR2 YENEEA. CDR3 nucleotides: TGTGCCAGCAGCTTAGGGCAGCGGGGACACACAGATACGCAGTATTTT. Translating gives CASSLGQRGHTDTQYF.

This clonotype was picked up a small number of times. The chain combines TRBV10-3 with TRBJ2-3; 9 bases agree with TRBD1. There are 16 residues in the CDR3. Trimming took 6 bases from V and 6 from J; bases not matched to a gene: 13. Per germline, CDR1 ENHRY and CDR2 SYGVKD. CDR3 in amino acids: CAIRRTGVTSQDTQYF. Here the CDR3 DNA reads TGTGCCATCAGGAGGACAGGGGTGACATCGCAGGATACGCAGTATTTT.

The rearrangement uses TRBV10-3 and TRBJ1-2; 8 positions agree with TRBD1. Germline lookup yields CDR1 ENHRY and CDR2 SYGVKD. Trimming cost V 8 bases and J 4 bases; bases outside gene matches: 9. The CDR3 runs to 14 residues. The CDR3 loop is CAIRKDRGGYGYTF. CDR3 DNA: TGTGCCATCCGAAAAGACAGGGGAGGCTATGGCTACACCTTC.

The chain recombines TRBV11-2 with TRBJ1-1; D gene ambiguous. The CDR3 is 15 residues long. Trimming cost V 0 bases and J 2 bases, with 10 bases left between them. Germline lookup yields CDR1 SGHAT and CDR2 FQNNGV. The CDR3 DNA reads TGTGCCAGCAGCTTAGATGTGCAATCCAACACTGAAGCTTTCTTT. It encodes CASSLDVQSNTEAFF.

This clonotype was seen a few times. The V call is TRBV7-9, the J call TRBJ2-3; 11 bases are shared with TRBD2. This CDR3 comprises 15 residues. CDR1 and CDR2 from the germline V gene are SEHNR and FQNEAQ (reference sequence). With 5 bases clipped from V and 4 bases from J, the junction kept 5 bases outside the gene matches. CDR3 nucleotides: TGTGCCAGCAGCCCACTAGCGGGAGACTCAGATACGCAGTATTTT. Its translation: CASSPLAGDSDTQYF. Full variable domain (remainder filled in from reference TRBV7-9 and TRBJ2-3): DTGVSQNPRHKITKRGQNVTFRCDPISEHNRLYWYRQTLGQGPEFLTYFQNEAQLEKSRLLSDRFSAERPKGSFSTLEIQRTEQGDSAMYLCASSPLAGDSDTQYFGPGTRLTVL.

The V call is TRBV24-1, the J call TRBJ2-2; D remains unclear. The CDR3 sequence is 11 residues long. CDR1 is KGHDR and CDR2 is SFDVKD in the germline V gene. The V end was cut by 9 bases, the J end by 2 bases, with 3 bases between. CDR3 DNA sequence: TGTGCCACCGCTAACACCGGGGAGCTGTTTTTT. Encoded protein: CATANTGELFF.

At least ten counts were recorded for this clonotype. The chain has TRBV6-2 or TRBV6-3 and TRBJ2-5, with TRBD1 matching 8 bases. V shed 2 bases, J shed 0 bases, and the junction held 5 bases outside the gene matches. Germline V gene data show CDR1 as MNHEY and CDR2 as SVGEGT. The CDR3 spans 16 residues. The CDR3 region is CASSYETGAYQETQYF. The CDR3 DNA follows: TGTGCCAGCAGTTACGAGACAGGGGCCTACCAAGAGACCCAGTACTTC.

The rearrangement joins TRBV11-2 to TRBJ1-4; the D is unclear. V shed 6 bases and J shed 0 bases, with 17 bases lying between them. The germline V gene encodes CDR1 SGHAT and CDR2 FQNNGV. The CDR3 length is 17 residues. CDR3 sequence (DNA): TGTGCCAGCAGAACATTAAGAGGCCGTGCAACTAATGAAAAACTGTTTTTT. This gives the protein CASRTLRGRATNEKLFF.

The rearrangement joins TRBV20-1 to TRBJ1-5; 9 nucleotides align to TRBD1. Unmatched junction bases numbered 6, after V lost 3 bases and J lost 6 bases. Germline V gene data show CDR1 as DFQATT and CDR2 as SNEGSKA (reference sequence). The CDR3 consists of 14 residues. CDR3 nucleotides: TGCAGTGCTAGGACTACAGGGGGCCTTCAGCCCCAGCATTTT. As protein: CSARTTGGLQPQHF.

This clonotype appeared a few times. This chain uses TRBV4-1 with TRBJ1-5; no reliable D call. Germline V CDR1 and CDR2: MGHRA, YSYEKL. The CDR3 consists of 14 residues. The V and J ends lost 0 bases and 6 bases respectively, with 9 bases between them. CDR3: CASSQDRIPQPQHF. The CDR3 coding sequence is TGCGCCAGCAGCCAAGACAGAATTCCTCAGCCCCAGCATTTT.

V gene TRBV30 combines with J gene TRBJ2-5, with D hard to call. The CDR3 sequence is 12 residues long. Germline-derived CDR1 and CDR2 are GTSNPN and SVGIG (reference sequence). Trimming took 0 bases from V and 5 from J, leaving 7 bases between them. CDR3 coding DNA: TGTGCCTGGAGTGTACTCGGGGAGACCCAGTACTTC. Translation: CAWSVLGETQYF.

This chain uses TRBV4-2 with TRBJ2-7, with D tentatively TRBD2 (6 bases). This CDR3 is 15 amino acids long. Trimming removed 0 bases from V and 0 bases from J, with 9 bases in between. Germline values: CDR1 LGHNA, CDR2 YNFKEQ. CDR3 nucleotide sequence: TGTGCCAGCAGCCAAGAAATCGGGGGCTCCTACGAGCAGTACGTC. Translation: CASSQEIGGSYEQYV.